The 10 T cell receptor beta chains below come from one sample, sequenced in a study of T cells in women clearing cervical HPV infection. Sequenced by immunoSEQ multiplex PCR; TCRdb stores in-frame clones only, minus some. The table for this sample gives approximately 20,000 clones. The specimen sequenced was blood buffy coat. All receptors come from a woman between 18 and 75 years old with a cervical HPV16 infection that either progressed to CIN3+ or cleared (not recorded which).

Turning to this clone: The DNA ends 3 residues before the CDR3 does, and the rest of the CDR3 is filled in from the germline J gene. The V and J genes are TRBV28 and TRBJ2-3; D remains unclear. The germline V gene has CDR1 MDHEN and CDR2 SYDVKM. The CDR3 sequence is 13 residues long. Trimming took off 2 bases at V and 2 bases at J, with 5 bases between the two ends. The CDR3 loop reads CASSLPYTDTQYF. The DNA read from the CDR3 is TGTGCCAGCAGTTTACCCTACACAGATACG. Full variable domain (missing parts from reference TRBV28 and TRBJ2-3): DVKVTQSSRYLVKRTGEKVFLECVQDMDHENMFWYRQDPGLGLRLIYFSYDVKMKEKGDIPEGYSVSREKKERFSLILESASTNQTSMYLCASSLPYTDTQYFGPGTRLTVL.

Comment on this clone: At one end, the junction sequence differs from germline, possibly due to a read error. The CDR3 is cut off 3 residues early in the read; its end comes from the germline J gene. The rearrangement joins TRBV19 to TRBJ1-1; no firm D call. The CDR3 runs to 16 residues. Germline lookup yields CDR1 LNHDA and CDR2 SQIVND (reference sequence). The CDR3 sequence is CASSKTPMDINTKAFF. CDR3 bases read: TGTGCCAGTAGTAAAACTCCAATGGATATTAACACTAAA.

As concerns this clone: The observed sequence ends 3 residues before the CDR3 terminus, with the missing tail filled in from the germline J gene. The rearrangement uses TRBV13 and TRBJ2-5; a weak D match, TRBD1 (6 bases). The ends were cut back, 5 bases at V and 2 bases at J, with 6 bases in the middle. Per germline, CDR1 PRHDT and CDR2 FYEKMQ (reference sequence). This CDR3 region has 12 residues. Here the CDR3 reads CASSTGQETQYF. The sequenced part of the CDR3 DNA is TGTGCCAGCAGCACAGGGCAAGAGACC.

A remark on this clone: The read is 3 residues too short to cover the CDR3 end, so that end is filled in from the germline J gene. V and J are TRBV7-9 and TRBJ1-2, with TRBD1 as a possible D gene (6 bases). CDR1 is SEHNR and CDR2 is FQNEAQ in the germline V gene (reference sequence). The CDR3 loop spans 13 amino acids. This CDR3 reads CASSSTQGSGYTF. Incomplete CDR3 DNA: TGTGCCAGCAGCTCAACGCAGGGGAGCGGC. Full variable domain (outside the CDR3, taken from reference TRBV7-9 and TRBJ1-2): DTGVSQNPRHKITKRGQNVTFRCDPISEHNRLYWYRQTLGQGPEFLTYFQNEAQLEKSRLLSDRFSAERPKGSFSTLEIQRTEQGDSAMYLCASSSTQGSGYTFGSGTRLTVV.

With respect to this clone: The read is 3 residues too short to cover the CDR3 end, so that end is filled in from the germline J gene. This chain links TRBV6-4 with TRBJ2-1; D gene unclear. V gave up 3 bases and J gave up 5 bases, with 11 bases separating them. The germline V gene encodes CDR1 MRHNA and CDR2 SNTAGT. This CDR3 contains 14 residues. CDR3: CASSEQSSNNEQFF. Incomplete CDR3 DNA: TGTGCCAGCAGTGAACAGTCGAGTAACAATGAG.

On this clone: The sequence runs out 3 residues before the end of the CDR3; the remainder is reconstructed from the germline J gene. The V call is TRBV5-1, the J call TRBJ2-7, with a weak D call TRBD2 (6 bases). Germline V gene lookup returns CDR1 SGHRS and CDR2 YFSETQ. V lost 5 bases and J lost 2, with 11 bases in between. The CDR3 length is 13 residues. The CDR3 spells CASSAGRTYEQYF. The sequenced part of the CDR3 DNA is TGCGCCAGCAGTGCAGGGAGGACCTACGAG.

With respect to this clone: Coverage ceases 3 residues before the CDR3 finishes, and the germline J gene fills in the end. V and J are TRBV12-3 or TRBV12-4 and TRBJ1-6; no reliable D call. The CDR3 has 13 amino acids. Trimming stripped 3 bases from V and 9 bases from J, with 9 bases between. This chain's CDR3 is CASSFQRGSPLHF. CDR3 DNA, as far as it was read: TGTGCCAGCAGTTTCCAGCGTGGTTCACCC.

As for this clone: The sequence runs out 3 residues before the end of the CDR3; the remainder is reconstructed from the germline J gene. The chain combines TRBV28 with TRBJ2-5; 9 bases line up with TRBD2. Germline V gene lookup returns CDR1 MDHEN and CDR2 SYDVKM. CDR3 length: 16 amino acids. V lost 6 bases to trimming and J lost 5 bases; unmatched junction nucleotides: 13. The sequenced part of the CDR3 DNA is TGTGCCAGCAGCCCTTCCCTAGCGGGGCCGGGGGAGACC. This encodes CASSPSLAGPGET. The full-length CDR3 reads as CASSPSLAGPGETQYF.

Remarks on this clone: The CDR3 is cut off 3 residues early in the read; its end comes from the germline J gene. The chain combines TRBV5-6 with TRBJ1-4; TRBD1 is a possible D gene (5 bases). Per the germline V gene, CDR1 is SGHDT and CDR2 is YYEEEE. The CDR3 spans 15 residues. V was pared by 4 bases and J by 2 bases, with 12 bases between. The CDR3 loop reads CASSHQGWTNEKLFF. The sequenced CDR3 bases are TGTGCCAGCAGCCATCAGGGCTGGACTAATGAAAAA.

Remarks on this clone: The read falls 3 residues short of the CDR3 end, and the missing part is taken from the germline J gene. The V gene is TRBV14, the J gene TRBJ2-3, with a possible D match to TRBD1 (6 bases). Germline CDR1 SGHDN, CDR2 FVKESK. V lost 6 bases, J lost 3 bases, and 10 bases lay in between. CDR3 length: 13 residues. The sequenced part of the CDR3 DNA is TGTGCCAGCAGTATCCAGGGGACAGATACG. It yields the protein CASSIQGTDT. The CDR3 in full is CASSIQGTDTQYF.